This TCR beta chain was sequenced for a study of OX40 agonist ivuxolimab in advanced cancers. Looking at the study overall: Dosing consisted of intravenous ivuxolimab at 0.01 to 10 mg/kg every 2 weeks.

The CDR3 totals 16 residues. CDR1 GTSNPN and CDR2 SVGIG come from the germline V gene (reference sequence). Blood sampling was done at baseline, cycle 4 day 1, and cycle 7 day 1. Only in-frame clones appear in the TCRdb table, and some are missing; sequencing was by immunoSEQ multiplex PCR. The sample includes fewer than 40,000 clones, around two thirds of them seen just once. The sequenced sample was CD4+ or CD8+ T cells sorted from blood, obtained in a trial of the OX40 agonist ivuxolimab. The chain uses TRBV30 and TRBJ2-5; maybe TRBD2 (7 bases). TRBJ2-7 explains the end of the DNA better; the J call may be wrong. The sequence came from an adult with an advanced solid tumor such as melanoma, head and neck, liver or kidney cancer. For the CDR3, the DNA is TGTGCCTGGAGTAAGGGAGGGACAAGGAGGTCCTACGAGCAGTACTTC. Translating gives CAWSKGGTRRSYEQYF.